Listed below are T cell receptor beta chains from one sample, sequenced in a study of cytomegalovirus exposure and HLA in healthy donors. Generated by immunoSEQ multiplex PCR, the TCRdb table keeps only in-frame clones and is missing some. The sample records some 110,000 clones, more than 70% being singletons. The sample taken for sequencing was PBMCs. The receptors come from a man aged 35 to 55 in good health and CMV-seronegative. CDR3s leave out the opening cysteine and the closing phenylalanine or tryptophan. Part of the rows lack a size; the others show once, few, many or a class for expanded clones.

-,TRBV19,ASSIGGVGEQF
-,TRBV7-8,ASSARTGTIRSGANVLT
-,TRBV9,ASSEGDRYSPLH
-,TRBV5-1,ASSLPARAGWRTDTQY
-,TRBV27,ASSLLGGAYEQY
-,TRBV2,ASSYTGNSYEQY
few,TRBV7-2,ASSGLAGGSTGELF
-,TRBV7-2,ASSLEASGGAYEQY
-,TRBV5-1,ASSRGAGGDTGELF
-,TRBV5-1,ASSLTGLAGGTDTQY
-,TRBV29-1,SVEGVRQGLRHEQY
-,TRBV5-1,ASSSRDRGMLNEQY
few,TRBV11-2,ASSPWTSGYNEQF
once,TRBV11-1,ASSFGLAGGETQY
-,TRBV7-9,ASSLAGTGGVEGEKLF
-,TRBV29-1,SVGPSTDTQY
-,TRBV11-2,ASSGYYGRGGPNEQF
-,TRBV4-1,ASSHTGTGSDYT
once,TRBV6-1,ASRETGGGYEQY
-,TRBV19,ASSIPGLGQGPGELF
-,TRBV5-4,ASSQGTGGTGELF
-,TRBV5-6,ASSSGLAWEETQY
few,TRBV9,ASSRTATLGTEAF
-,TRBV5-1,ASSLGTGRLREKLF
-,TRBV6-4,ASSDSFGLADTDTQY
-,TRBV5-8,ASSPGDRGSTGELF
-,TRBV29-1,SVRQGRNQPQH
-,TRBV29-1,SVRLGVAEQY
-,TRBV18,ASSSTGEAPQH
-,TRBV6-5,ATVHRANAYEQY
once,TRBV6-5,ASSSLYNEQF
-,TRBV7-2,ASSTTGTGGGEQY
once,TRBV18,ASSPMNGGNTEAF
-,TRBV7-8,ASRVVGGTEAF
-,TRBV6-1,ASSEQGASNEQY
-,TRBV27,ASGTGTNIYGYT
-,TRBV6-1,ATTGQNYGYT